What follows describes a single T cell receptor beta chain. This clone was seen at least ten times. Its specific antigen is unknown. No base qualities exist here, and no much larger clone lies one base off it. V is reduced by 2 bases and J by 2 bases, leaving a spacing of 25 bases between them. Per the germline V gene, MDHEN is the CDR1 and SYDVKM is the CDR2. The CDR3, cysteine through phenylalanine, is 19 amino acids long. Of the read, only the CDR3 DNA is kept; its 57 bases are in frame from base 1. Related bone marrow donors provided peripheral blood samples on the day of marrow donation. Peripheral blood and bone marrow mononuclear cells were isolated by Ficoll-Hypaque density centrifugation and cryopreserved. The data are from a study of T cells after posttransplantation cyclophosphamide (dated by TCRdb to the mid-2010s). Concerning the study at large: The study tracked T cell repertoire reconstitution by TRB sequencing after myeloablative bone marrow transplantation using posttransplantation cyclophosphamide as GVHD prophylaxis. Antigen receptor sequencing covered samples from a few dozen PTCy-treated patients and some 15 of their related bone marrow donors. Blood from all 35 or so PTCy patients who had 1-year posttransplant specimens underwent TRB sequencing. Up to roughly 3 additional blood samples from 2 to 5.2 years after transplant were also TRB-sequenced in 3 patients, as was pretransplant blood from 4 patients. Because TRA and TRB clonality correlated tightly in roughly nine samples, later TCR analyses were limited to TRB. Public TRB sequences were compared against a database of over 3,000 sequences linked to responses to pathogens, tumor antigens, self-antigens and alloantigens. The investigation overall reported the following: The TRB repertoires of T cells infiltrating skin or the GI tract showed only limited overlap with the TRB repertoires found in blood. Across under 50 patients, recipient CMV seropositivity and CMV reactivation were highly associated with TRB clonality; PTCy diversity was similar to CNI/methotrexate controls. At 1-2 months, donor-recipient similarity was low but rose over the first year, and the later blood repertoires were often dominated by donor CD8+ memory clones.

Genomic DNA was the input for TRB sequencing, which was run either with the immunoSEQ assay at survey resolution or with the hsTCRB kit. From the authors' description of their analysis: The immunoSEQ software was used for initial read processing, and the LymphoSeq R package was used for repertoire analyses. Clonality was calculated as 1 minus normalized Shannon entropy, and the Gini coefficient was also calculated for each TRB dataset. To infer phenotypes in unsorted samples, TRB sequences from sorted subsets of the recipient or donor were mapped onto the unsorted samples of the same recipient. TCRdb took this table from immuneACCESS and kept in-frame rearrangements with V and J called. Such tables lack part of the clones; where checked against another copy, unresolved V genes explain under half of the gap, and the rest is unexplained. V and J calls and clone size come straight from that table; D and trimming were deduced from the DNA. The table gives some 39,000 clones for this sample, with none occurring only once. In total, the top ten clones hold about 1.2% of the sample.

The TCR was taken from a girl aged 10 to 17 in good health, CMV-negative, and a related stem cell transplant donor. The sequenced sample was PBMCs. The V gene is TRBV28 and the J gene is TRBJ2-7; the D gene is perhaps TRBD1, on 5 matching bases. Read as DNA, the sequence is TGTGCCAGCAGTTTACTCCTAGGACGGACACGGGCCCCTACCTACGAGCAGTACTTC. This encodes CASSLLLGRTRAPTYEQYF.